This T cell receptor beta chain was observed in a study of cytomegalovirus exposure and HLA in healthy donors. This clone was seen a few times. PCR amplification relied on 60 Vbeta primers (plus 13 Jbeta primers). How the authors handled the data: A later analysis tallied some 84 million unique TCR beta chains, roughly 11 million of them shared. Libraries were prepared by immunoSEQ multiplex PCR; TCRdb keeps only in-frame clonotypes and omits some of them. V, J and clone size are those of that table, while D and trimming were read from the DNA. The sample has fewer than 200,000 clones, over 75% seen once; the top ten hold approximately 2.1%. This CDR3 is built from 19 residues. Germline V gene data show CDR1 as SGHRS and CDR2 as YFSETQ. J gave up 2 bases and V 4 bases, and 13 bases lay outside the gene matches.

The chain joins TRBV5-1 to TRBJ2-7; 15 nucleotides agree with TRBD2. The source is a woman aged 18-29 years in good health and CMV-seronegative. The specimen sequenced was PBMCs. The CDR3 loop is CASSPGTSGRPLAAYEQYF. The CDR3 coding sequence is TGCGCCAGCAGCCCCGGGACTAGCGGGAGGCCACTAGCAGCCTACGAGCAGTACTTC.